These 32 T cell receptor beta chains were sequenced from one sample in a study of blood T cell repertoires in COVID-19. Method: immunoSEQ multiplex PCR; TCRdb's copy keeps in-frame clones and lacks some. The top ten hold roughly 4.3% of the sample, which has 100,000 to 140,000 clones, roughly 83% seen once. The sequencing sample was made of peripheral blood. The receptor source for this set is a human donor in a cohort sampled during active COVID-19.

This clone was observed a few times. Its ends do not fully match the called genes, so a read error is possible. The chain couples TRBV7-7 to TRBJ2-2; maybe TRBD1 (5 bases). Germline V gene lookup returns CDR1 SSHAT and CDR2 FNYEAQ (reference sequence). The CDR3 extends over 14 amino acids. The DNA of the CDR3 is TGTGCTAGCAGCTTACAGGAGAACACCGGGGAGCTGTTTTTT. Amino acid sequence: CASSLQENTGELFF. Complete variable domain (other parts from reference TRBV7-7 and TRBJ2-2): GAGVSQSPRYKVTKRGQDVTLRCDPISSHATLYWYQQALGQGPEFLTYFNYEAQPDKSGLPSDRFSAERPEGSISTLTIQRTEQRDSAMYRCASSLQENTGELFFGEGSRLTVL.

V usage is TRBV15 and J usage is TRBJ1-2; TRBD1 might be the D (6 bases). There are 14 residues in the CDR3. V was shortened by 0 bases and J by 2 bases, with 7 bases between the two germline ends. Germline-derived CDR1 and CDR2 are LNHNV and YYDKDF (reference sequence). The CDR3 protein is CATSREDRNYGYTF. The CDR3 nucleotides read TGTGCCACCAGCAGAGAAGACAGGAACTATGGCTACACCTTC.

V and J are TRBV4-1 and TRBJ2-1; 9 positions match TRBD2. The CDR3 spans 16 residues. Per the germline V gene, CDR1 is MGHRA and CDR2 is YSYEKL. Trimming cost V 3 bases and J 7 bases; bases outside gene matches: 10. CDR3: CASSHPGLAYDNEQFF. The CDR3 coding sequence is TGCGCCAGCAGCCACCCGGGACTAGCCTACGATAATGAGCAGTTCTTC.

This rearrangement joins TRBV7-3 to TRBJ2-3; TRBD1 matches 7 bases. The germline V gene has CDR1 SGHTA and CDR2 FQGTGA. The CDR3 is made up of 15 amino acids. The J segment lost 0 bases and the V segment lost 1 base, leaving 1 base of the junction unmatched. CDR3 amino acids: CASSLNRGSTDTQYF. CDR3 bases: TGTGCCAGCAGCTTAAACAGGGGTAGCACAGATACGCAGTATTTT.

With respect to this clone: The CDR3 ends on some other residue instead of the conserved phenylalanine or tryptophan, so this is likely a read error. The DNA is omitted, as the CDR3 cannot be located on it reliably, and the CDR3 follows TCRdb's listing. This chain connects TRBV5-8 to TRBJ1-2. Germline V gives CDR1 SGHTS, CDR2 YDEGEE. The CDR3 length is 11 residues, termini included. The CDR3 reads CASSLHLRATD.

This chain links TRBV9 with TRBJ1-4, with no clear D. Germline loops: CDR1 SGDLS, CDR2 YYNGEE. This CDR3 is built from 17 residues. V was clipped by 3 bases and J by 0 bases, with 15 bases between them. The CDR3 DNA reads as TGTGCCAGCAGCGGTGGATGGACTCTAGCAACTAATGAAAAACTGTTTTTT. It yields the protein CASSGGWTLATNEKLFF.

The chain joins TRBV10-3 to TRBJ1-6; tentatively, D is TRBD1 (5 bases). The germline gives CDR1 ENHRY, CDR2 SYGVKD. The ends were cut back, 6 bases at V and 7 bases at J, with 16 bases in the middle. The CDR3 loop spans 15 amino acids. CDR3 loop: CAIRDIGGQNSPLHF. CDR3 sequence (DNA): TGTGCCATCAGGGACATAGGAGGGCAGAATTCACCCCTCCACTTT.

The chain recombines TRBV30 with TRBJ1-1, with 9 bases matching TRBD1. Germline values: CDR1 GTSNPN, CDR2 SVGIG (reference sequence). This CDR3 region has 14 residues. V was pared by 2 bases and J by 1 base, with 2 bases of the junction left unmatched. Here the CDR3 DNA reads TGTGCCTGGAGTATGACAGGGGGGAACACTGAAGCTTTCTTT. Its protein is CAWSMTGGNTEAFF.

There are a few counts of this clone. The chain is built from TRBV2 and TRBJ2-1, with TRBD2 identical over 7 bases. After removal of 9 bases from V and 4 bases from J, the junction contained 6 bases not matched to a gene. From germline, CDR1 is SNHLY and CDR2 FYNNEI. The CDR3 totals 13 residues. DNA for the CDR3: TGTGCCAGAGCGGGACTCACTTACAATGAGCAGTTCTTC. This gives the protein CARAGLTYNEQFF.

J is TRBJ2-1 and V is TRBV30; 14 bases fit TRBD2. The CDR3 is made up of 17 amino acids. CDR1 and CDR2 (germline): GTSNPN, SVGIG (reference sequence). After removal of 3 bases from V and 9 bases from J, the junction contained 13 bases not matched to a gene. CDR3 sequence: CAWRPPGLAGVLGEQFF. DNA of the CDR3: TGTGCCTGGAGGCCACCGGGACTAGCGGGAGTTTTGGGTGAGCAGTTCTTC.

The CDR3 spells CASSLTGTTPTDTQYF. CDR3 bases: TGTGCCAGCAGCTTGACTGGGACTACCCCCACAGATACGCAGTATTTT. This chain links TRBV5-5 with TRBJ2-3; 7 nucleotides line up with TRBD2. The CDR3 is 16 amino acids. V lost 1 base to trimming and J lost 2 bases; unmatched junction nucleotides: 7. Germline CDR1 reads SGHKS; CDR2 reads YYEKEE (reference sequence).

The CDR3 region is CASSKTGENTEAFF. CDR3 DNA sequence: TGTGCCAGCAGCAAGACAGGAGAAAATACTGAAGCTTTCTTT. The genes are TRBV6-2 or TRBV6-3 and TRBJ1-1; a possible D gene is TRBD1 (6 bases). The CDR3 sequence is 14 residues long. V lost 6 bases to trimming and J lost 5 bases, with 16 bases between them. Germline V gene lookup returns CDR1 MNHEY and CDR2 SVGEGT.

This sequence joins TRBV5-8 and TRBJ1-1; D possibly corresponds to TRBD1 (6 bases). Germline loops: CDR1 SGHTS, CDR2 YDEGEE. This CDR3 region has 15 residues. V was clipped by 3 bases and J by 3 bases, with 15 bases between them. The CDR3 nucleotides read TGTGCCAGCAGCTCACGGTTCAGGGGACACACTGAAGCTTTCTTT. This gives the protein CASSSRFRGHTEAFF. Together with reference TRBV5-8 and TRBJ1-1, the CDR3 gives the full variable domain: EAGVTQSPTHLIKTRGQQATLRCSPISGHTSVYWYQQALGLGLQFLLWYDEGEERNRGNFPPRFSGRQFPNYSSELNVNALELEDSALYLCASSSRFRGHTEAFFGQGTRLTVV.

This chain connects TRBV7-9 to TRBJ2-1; 8 nucleotides line up with TRBD1. Germline V gene sequence: CDR1 SEHNR, CDR2 FQNEAQ (reference sequence). The CDR3 runs to 16 residues. The trim removed 5 bases at V and 2 bases at J, leaving 8 bases unmatched. The CDR3 reads CASSAGQGMAYNEQFF. In DNA form, the CDR3 reads TGTGCCAGCAGCGCTGGACAGGGTATGGCCTACAATGAGCAGTTCTTC.

The V gene is TRBV6-4, the J gene TRBJ1-2; 7 bases line up with TRBD1. J lost 4 bases, V lost 4 bases, and 9 bases had no gene match. This CDR3 has 15 residues. Germline-derived CDR1 and CDR2 are MRHNA and SNTAGT. The CDR3 reads CASSARSGTVYGYTF. The CDR3 DNA follows: TGTGCCAGCAGTGCTCGATCCGGGACAGTCTATGGCTACACCTTC.

The rearrangement joins TRBV6-5 to TRBJ2-1; the match to TRBD1 covers 7 bases. This CDR3 spans 12 amino acids. The J segment lost 12 bases and the V segment lost 5 bases, leaving 7 bases of the junction unmatched. Germline CDR1 is MNHEY and CDR2 is SVGAGI. As DNA, the CDR3 is TGTGCCAGCAGTCGGGACAGCATAGCGCAGTTCTTC. Translated: CASSRDSIAQFF.

The V call is TRBV4-1, the J call TRBJ1-2; TRBD1 matches at 7 bases. This CDR3 has 15 amino acids. Per germline, CDR1 MGHRA and CDR2 YSYEKL. With V trimmed by 5 bases and J by 6 bases, 12 bases remained unmatched. CDR3 protein: CASSDPGQQIHGYTF. Written as DNA, the CDR3 is TGCGCCAGCAGCGACCCGGGACAGCAGATCCATGGCTACACCTTC.

The rearrangement links TRBV5-4 to TRBJ1-1; 7 bases align to TRBD1. V shed 1 base and J 1 base; nucleotides not matched to a gene: 4. CDR3 length: 15 amino acids. The germline V gene has CDR1 SGHNT and CDR2 YYREEE (reference sequence). In DNA, the CDR3 is TGTGCCAGCAGCTTGCCAGGACAGGCGAACACTGAAGCTTTCTTT. Its translation: CASSLPGQANTEAFF.

This chain links TRBV9 with TRBJ2-7; TRBD1 aligns across 12 bases. This CDR3 is built from 17 residues. Germline CDR1 SGDLS, CDR2 YYNGEE. Trimming took 4 bases from V and 3 from J; bases not matched to a gene: 11. CDR3 nucleotides: TGTGCCAGCAGCAAGCTAAGGGACAGGGGGCCATACTACGAGCAGTACGTC. Translated: CASSKLRDRGPYYEQYV.

The rearrangement joins TRBV7-2 to TRBJ2-1; a weak D match, TRBD1 (6 bases). CDR3 length: 15 amino acids. Germline CDR1 reads SGHTA; CDR2 reads FQGNSA. V dropped 5 bases and J dropped 6 bases, with 17 bases sitting between them. The CDR3 DNA reads TGTGCCAGCAGCACGTACAGGGTCGAGGGCAATGAGCAGTTCTTC. Amino acid sequence: CASSTYRVEGNEQFF.

V usage is TRBV6-5 and J usage is TRBJ2-2; D is undetermined. There are 13 residues in the CDR3. Germline V gene lookup returns CDR1 MNHEY and CDR2 SVGAGI. V was trimmed by 8 bases and J by 8 bases, leaving 15 bases between them. DNA of the CDR3: TGTGCCAGCCTCGGGTTGTGGTCAGGGGAGCTGTTTTTT. This codes for CASLGLWSGELFF.

This clone occurred a few times. The chain combines TRBV29-1 with TRBJ1-5; maybe TRBD1 (5 bases). The V and J ends lost 5 bases and 3 bases respectively, with 14 bases between them. CDR1 is SQVTM and CDR2 is ANQGSEA in the germline V gene. The CDR3 spans 14 residues. The CDR3 loop reads CSVSAGGLNQPQHF. The CDR3 nucleotides read TGCAGCGTTTCAGCCGGGGGTCTCAATCAGCCCCAGCATTTT.

The sample holds one count of this clone. The chain couples TRBV7-3 to TRBJ2-7, with 9 positions matching TRBD2. This CDR3 has 15 residues. Germline CDR1 and CDR2: SGHTA and FQGTGA. The V segment lost 5 bases and the J segment 6 bases; nucleotides outside the gene matches: 11. The CDR3, as DNA: TGTGCCAGCAGCGCAGCCCCGGGACTAGCTGTCGAGCAGTACTTC. This gives the protein CASSAAPGLAVEQYF.

This chain connects TRBV29-1 to TRBJ2-1; 13 bases line up with TRBD2. V was pared by 5 bases and J by 0 bases, with 1 base of the junction left unmatched. Germline assignment: CDR1 SQVTM and CDR2 ANQGSEA. The length of the CDR3 is 15 residues. CDR3 nucleotides: TGCAGCGTTCGGACTAGCGGGAGCTCCTACAATGAGCAGTTCTTC. This translates into CSVRTSGSSYNEQFF.

In its sample, this clone was seen a few times. The chain recombines TRBV27 with TRBJ1-2; weak D call: TRBD1 (6 bases). The V end was cut by 6 bases, the J end by 2 bases, with 10 bases between. The germline V gene encodes CDR1 MNHEY and CDR2 SMNVEV (reference sequence). The CDR3 loop spans 13 amino acids. The CDR3 region is CASRGQTNYGYTF. Here the CDR3 DNA reads TGTGCCAGCAGAGGACAGACCAACTATGGCTACACCTTC.

This chain uses TRBV2 with TRBJ1-5; D is unresolved. The germline V gene has CDR1 SNHLY and CDR2 FYNNEI. The CDR3 consists of 15 residues. V was trimmed by 4 bases and J by 0 bases, leaving 10 bases between them. The CDR3 nucleotides are TGTGCCAGCAGTGGGGAGGTACATAGCAATCAGCCCCAGCATTTT. Translation gives CASSGEVHSNQPQHF.

This clone has just one count. V is TRBV4-3 and J is TRBJ2-7; TRBD2 aligns across 10 bases. CDR1 LGHNA and CDR2 YSLEER come from the germline V gene. The CDR3 runs to 15 residues. V dropped 3 bases and J dropped 2; count of bases not matched to a gene: 4. Here the CDR3 DNA reads TGCGCCAGCAGCCAGTCCGGGACTAGCGCCTACGAGCAGTACTTC. Translated: CASSQSGTSAYEQYF.

The chain combines TRBV27 with TRBJ2-3; D might be TRBD1 (5 bases). Trimming pared 2 bases from V and 2 bases from J, leaving 14 bases between. The CDR3 is 16 residues long. From germline, CDR1 is MNHEY and CDR2 SMNVEV (reference sequence). This CDR3 is CASSLKFAGATDTQYF. For the CDR3, the DNA is TGTGCCAGCAGTTTAAAGTTTGCTGGGGCCACAGATACGCAGTATTTT.

This clone occurred a few times. The J gene is TRBJ1-2, the V gene TRBV10-3, with D possibly TRBD1 on 6 matching bases. Trimming shortened V by 0 bases and J by 4 bases, and 12 bases separated the two germline ends. The germline V gene has CDR1 ENHRY and CDR2 SYGVKD. The CDR3 runs to 15 residues. The chain's CDR3 is CAISESGATLYGYTF. The CDR3 DNA reads as TGTGCCATCAGTGAGTCGGGGGCTACACTCTATGGCTACACCTTC.

The V call is TRBV14, the J call TRBJ2-4, with D tentatively TRBD2 (5 bases). The ends were cut back, 1 base at V and 0 bases at J, with 10 bases in the middle. This CDR3 has 16 amino acids. The V gene's germline CDR1 is SGHDN and CDR2 FVKESK. CDR3: CASSQGAREAKNIQYF. In DNA, the CDR3 is TGTGCCAGCAGCCAAGGGGCTCGGGAAGCCAAAAACATTCAGTACTTC.

The gene calls are TRBV5-1 and TRBJ2-1, with a possible D match to TRBD2 (5 bases). V shed 1 base and J shed 9 bases, with 11 bases lying between them. Germline CDR1 reads SGHRS; CDR2 reads YFSETQ. CDR3 length equals 13 residues. CDR3 DNA: TGCGCCAGCAGCTTGCGGGCTAGCTTTGAGCAGTTCTTC. It encodes CASSLRASFEQFF.

The J gene is TRBJ1-3, the V gene TRBV6-2 or TRBV6-3; D not certain. This CDR3 is built from 15 residues. Germline CDR1 reads MNHEY; CDR2 reads SVGEGT. Trimming pared 2 bases from V and 2 bases from J, leaving 10 bases between. For the CDR3, the DNA is TGTGCCAGCAGTTACCCGCCGCGGACTGGAAACACCATATATTTT. Residues: CASSYPPRTGNTIYF.